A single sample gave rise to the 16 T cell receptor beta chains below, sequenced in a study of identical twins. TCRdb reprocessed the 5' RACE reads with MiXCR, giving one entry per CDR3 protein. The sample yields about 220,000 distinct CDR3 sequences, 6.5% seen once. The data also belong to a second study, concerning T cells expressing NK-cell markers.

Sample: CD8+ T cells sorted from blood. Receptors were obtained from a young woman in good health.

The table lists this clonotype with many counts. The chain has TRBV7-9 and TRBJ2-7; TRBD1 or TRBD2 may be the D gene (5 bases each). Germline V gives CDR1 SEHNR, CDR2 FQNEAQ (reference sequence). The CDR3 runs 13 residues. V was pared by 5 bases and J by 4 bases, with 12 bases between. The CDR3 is CASSTGTAYEQYF. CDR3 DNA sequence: TGTGCCAGCAGCACCGGGACGGCTTACGAGCAGTACTTC.

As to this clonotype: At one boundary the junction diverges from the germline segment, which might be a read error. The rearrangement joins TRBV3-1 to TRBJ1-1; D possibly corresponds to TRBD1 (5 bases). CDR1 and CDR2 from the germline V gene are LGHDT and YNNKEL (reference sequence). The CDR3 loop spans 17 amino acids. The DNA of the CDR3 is TGTGCCTGCAGCCAAGAACAAGATCCAGGGATGAACACTGAAGCTTTCTTT. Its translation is CACSQEQDPGMNTEAFF.

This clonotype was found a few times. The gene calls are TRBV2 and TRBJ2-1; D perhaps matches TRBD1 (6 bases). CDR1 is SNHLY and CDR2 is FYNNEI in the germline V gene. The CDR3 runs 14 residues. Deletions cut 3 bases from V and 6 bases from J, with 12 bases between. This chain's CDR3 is CASSDWDTTNEQFF. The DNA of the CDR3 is TGTGCCAGCAGTGATTGGGACACTACCAATGAGCAGTTCTTC.

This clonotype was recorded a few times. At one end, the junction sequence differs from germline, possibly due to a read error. CDR3 amino acids: CASSRGQGSYNEQFF. The DNA of the CDR3 is TGTGCTAGCAGCCGGGGACAGGGCTCCTACAATGAGCAGTTCTTC. This chain connects TRBV7-7 to TRBJ2-1; TRBD1 aligns across 9 bases. The V gene's germline CDR1 is SSHAT and CDR2 FNYEAQ (reference sequence). The CDR3 covers 15 residues.

Here the CDR3 DNA reads TGTGCCAGCAGTTTTAGCGGAAACGGTGAGCAGTTCTTC. Its protein product is CASSFSGNGEQFF. The chain joins TRBV27 to TRBJ2-1; D is possibly TRBD2 (6 bases). The CDR3 is made up of 13 amino acids. Trimming took off 3 bases at V and 9 bases at J, with 12 bases between the two ends. Germline assignment: CDR1 MNHEY and CDR2 SMNVEV (reference sequence).

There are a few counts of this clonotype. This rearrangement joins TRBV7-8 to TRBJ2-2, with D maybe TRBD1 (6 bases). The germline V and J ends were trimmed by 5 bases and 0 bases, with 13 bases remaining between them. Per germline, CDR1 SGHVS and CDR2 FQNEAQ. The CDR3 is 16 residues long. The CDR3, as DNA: TGTGCCAGCAGCACGCTACAGGGCGCGAACACCGGGGAGCTGTTTTTT. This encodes CASSTLQGANTGELFF.

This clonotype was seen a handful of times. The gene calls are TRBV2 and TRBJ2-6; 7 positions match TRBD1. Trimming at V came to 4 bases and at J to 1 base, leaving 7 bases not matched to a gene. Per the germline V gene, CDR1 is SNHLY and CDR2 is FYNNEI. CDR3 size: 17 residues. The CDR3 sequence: CASSVLRGQSGANVLTF. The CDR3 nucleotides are TGTGCCAGCAGTGTCCTACGGGGACAGTCTGGGGCCAACGTCCTGACTTTC.

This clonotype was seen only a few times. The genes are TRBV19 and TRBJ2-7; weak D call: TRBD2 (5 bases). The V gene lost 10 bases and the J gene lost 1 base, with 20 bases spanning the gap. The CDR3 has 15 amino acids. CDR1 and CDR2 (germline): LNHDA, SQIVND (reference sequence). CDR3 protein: CATMNLAGGSYEQYF. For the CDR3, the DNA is TGTGCCACCATGAACCTCGCAGGAGGATCCTACGAGCAGTACTTC.

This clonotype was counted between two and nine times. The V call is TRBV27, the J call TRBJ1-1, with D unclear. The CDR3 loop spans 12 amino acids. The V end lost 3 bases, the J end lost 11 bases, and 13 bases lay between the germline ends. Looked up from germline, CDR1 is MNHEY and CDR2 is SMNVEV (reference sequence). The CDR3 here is CASSLGSGPAFF. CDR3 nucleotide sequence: TGTGCCAGCAGTTTGGGCTCCGGCCCCGCTTTCTTT.

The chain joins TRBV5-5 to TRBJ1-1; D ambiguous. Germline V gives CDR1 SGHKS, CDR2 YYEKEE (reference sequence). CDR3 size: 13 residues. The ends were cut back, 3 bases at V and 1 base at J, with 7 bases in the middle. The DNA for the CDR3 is TGTGCCAGCAGCTCCTTTGAGAACACTGAAGCTTTCTTT. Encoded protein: CASSSFENTEAFF.

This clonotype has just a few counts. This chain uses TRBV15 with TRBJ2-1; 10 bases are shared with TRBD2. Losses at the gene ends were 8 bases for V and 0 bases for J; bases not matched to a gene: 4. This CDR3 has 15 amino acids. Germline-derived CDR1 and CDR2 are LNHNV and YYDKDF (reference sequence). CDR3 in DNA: TGTGCCACCCTAGCGGGGGCGAGCTCCTACAATGAGCAGTTCTTC. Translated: CATLAGASSYNEQFF.

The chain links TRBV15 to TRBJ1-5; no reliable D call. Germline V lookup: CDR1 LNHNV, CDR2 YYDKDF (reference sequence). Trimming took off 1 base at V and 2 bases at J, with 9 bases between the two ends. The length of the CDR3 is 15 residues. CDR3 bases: TGTGCCACCAGCAGAGGAATGGGAGGCAATCAGCCCCAGCATTTT. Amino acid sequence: CATSRGMGGNQPQHF. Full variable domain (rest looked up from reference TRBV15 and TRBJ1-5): DAMVIQNPRYQVTQFGKPVTLSCSQTLNHNVMYWYQQKSSQAPKLLFHYYDKDFNNEADTPDNFQSRRPNTSFCFLDIRSPGLGDTAMYLCATSRGMGGNQPQHFGDGTRLSIL.

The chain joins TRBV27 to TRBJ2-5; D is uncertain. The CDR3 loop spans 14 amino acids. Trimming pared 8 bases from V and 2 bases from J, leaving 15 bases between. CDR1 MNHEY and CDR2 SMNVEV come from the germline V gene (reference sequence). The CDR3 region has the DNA TGTGCCAGCGGGAAGACGGGTCCTCAAGAGACCCAGTACTTC. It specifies CASGKTGPQETQYF.

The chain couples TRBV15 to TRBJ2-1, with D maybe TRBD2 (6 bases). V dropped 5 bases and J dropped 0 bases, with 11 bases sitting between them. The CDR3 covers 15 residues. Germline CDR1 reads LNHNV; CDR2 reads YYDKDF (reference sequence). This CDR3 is CATSSAGNSYNEQFF. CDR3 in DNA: TGTGCCACCAGCTCCGCGGGGAACTCCTACAATGAGCAGTTCTTC.

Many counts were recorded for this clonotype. The CDR3 loop reads CASSHQIAGGSSYNEQFF. In nucleotides, the CDR3 is TGCGCCAGCAGCCACCAAATAGCGGGGGGGAGCTCCTACAATGAGCAGTTCTTC. This sequence joins TRBV5-1 and TRBJ2-1; TRBD2 aligns across 11 bases. Germline V gene data show CDR1 as SGHRS and CDR2 as YFSETQ. V trimming: 4 bases; J trimming: 0 bases; junction bases outside the gene matches: 9. CDR3 length: 18 residues. Together with reference TRBV5-1 and TRBJ2-1, the CDR3 gives the full variable domain: KAGVTQTPRYLIKTRGQQVTLSCSPISGHRSVSWYQQTPGQGLQFLFEYFSETQRNKGNFPGRFSGRQFSNSRSEMNVSTLELGDSALYLCASSHQIAGGSSYNEQFFGPGTRLTVL.

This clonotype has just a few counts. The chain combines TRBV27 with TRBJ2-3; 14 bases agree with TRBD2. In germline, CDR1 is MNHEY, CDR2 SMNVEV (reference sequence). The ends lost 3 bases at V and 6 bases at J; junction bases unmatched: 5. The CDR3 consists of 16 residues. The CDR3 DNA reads TGTGCCAGCAGTTTCGGACTAGCGGGAGGTGGGGATACGCAGTATTTT. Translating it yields CASSFGLAGGGDTQYF.